The entry that follows covers one T cell receptor beta chain sequence. It has no known antigen specificity. Base qualities are missing; no much larger clone stands one base away. The entry originates in a study of immune evolution from preneoplasia to lung adenocarcinoma (dated by TCRdb to the early 2020s). About the investigation overall: HLA loss of heterozygosity was found in approximately 7% of AIS, around 15% of MIA and about 32% of ADC lesions, and in no AAH lesions. The study reported that roughly 110 samples were used for TCR sequencing. POLYSOLVER was used to infer class I HLA alleles from exome data, and LOHHLA was used to detect allele-specific HLA loss. Resected precursor lesions (AAH, AIS, MIA) and invasive adenocarcinomas were each compared against paired morphologically normal lung tissue. The immune data were combined with whole exome sequencing and methylation data from the same cohort of nodules. Sample size was determined by specimen availability and not by a prior power calculation. A total of around 50 patients with pulmonary nodules who underwent surgical resection were included in the overall cohort. Immune contexture across lung adenocarcinoma precursors and invasive adenocarcinoma was profiled using immune gene expression, TCR sequencing and multiplex immunofluorescence. The TCR sequencing data were obtained from a few dozen patients.

Patients underwent resection in Japan or China between about 2014 and 2017. Two lung cancer pathologists independently reviewed H&E slides to confirm the histologic diagnosis of every case. Premalignant or tumor cells were enriched for nucleic acid extraction by macro-dissection performed after pathologic assessment. The AllPrep DNA/RNA FFPE Kit was used to isolate DNA from FFPE tissue. The study at large found these results: The highest top T cell clone frequencies were observed in normal lung, and a progressive decrease in top T cell clone frequencies appeared to occur from AAH through AIS, MIA and invasive adenocarcinoma. Findings were based on association rather than direct causation; larger cohorts with long-term follow-up and longitudinal biopsies were deemed needed. T cell clonality was highest in KRAS-mutant nodules compared with EGFR-mutant or double wild-type lesions. Clonality was highest in normal lung, while later-stage lesions appeared to show lower clonality but higher T cell density and diversity. All patients were from Japan and China, so applicability to Western populations was uncertain.

TCR beta CDR3 regions were sequenced from DNA using the immunoSEQ hsTCRbeta Kit. Regarding the original processing steps: The ImmunoSEQ Analyzer was used to analyse the TCR sequencing data. T cell clonality was defined as 1 minus Pielou's evenness, as computed on productive rearrangements. The inverse Simpson index, applied to productive templates, was used to measure T cell diversity. T cell density was expressed as TCR beta template counts normalized to usable DNA, with usable DNA estimated by amplifying and sequencing housekeeping genes. TCR metrics were compared across histologic stages using two-sided Kruskal-Wallis tests. This immuneACCESS table, as held by TCRdb, lists in-frame sequences with V and J called but not all clones. Of the missing ones, under half trace to an unresolved V gene in checked studies; the others have no known cause. The DNA gave D and trimming, while V, J and clone size come from that table. The sample records around 8,000 clones, approximately 83% of which are singletons. The ten largest clonotypes hold roughly 2.3% of the sample.

The sequence came from a person aged 50-75 years with lung adenocarcinoma. The specimen was FFPE invasive lung adenocarcinoma tissue. According to the study, the label for this sample's cell subset or site signals: frankly invasive lung adenocarcinoma (ADC).

CDR3 region: CASSFAGEVTDTQYF. In nucleotides, the sequence is TGTGCCAGCAGCTTTGCGGGAGAAGTTACAGATACGCAGTATTTT. Recombination linked TRBV7-8 to TRBJ2-3; 7 bases in the middle match TRBD2. The germline V gene sets CDR1 to SGHVS and CDR2 to FQNEAQ. Trimming leaves V shorter by 3 bases and J shorter by 3 bases, with the junction holding 6 bases beyond the gene matches. The CDR3 numbers 15 residues from cysteine through phenylalanine. Left in the record is the CDR3 DNA by itself, 45 bases read in frame from the first base.